This TCR beta chain was retrieved from a study of PD-1 blockade in classical Hodgkin lymphoma. Study overall: Patients were treated with nivolumab at 3 mg/kg, and this was given intravenously every 2 weeks. Regarding the study as a whole: As was reported, newly diagnosed patients showed lower baseline TCR diversity than healthy donors did.

About this clone: Its matching antigen is unknown.

This sample's time point: cycle 4 day 1 (C4D1), after more than 5 weeks of nivolumab. Autologous stem cell transplantation was followed by relapse in every patient, and brentuximab vedotin exposure varied. Patients had relapsed/refractory classical Hodgkin lymphoma with complete response, partial response or progressive disease as best response. Germline lookup yields CDR1 SGHNT and CDR2 YYREEE (reference sequence). The V and J ends lost 4 bases and 4 bases, in that order; junction bases with no gene match: 6. This CDR3 contains 16 residues. Profiling relied on immunoSEQ multiplex PCR, and the TCRdb table lists in-frame clones only, not all of them. The data contain more than 75,000 clones, about 92% of them singletons.

The chain recombines TRBV5-4 with TRBJ2-7, with 15 bases aligning to TRBD2. The sample in question was peripheral blood mononuclear cells (PBMCs), obtained before the fourth cycle of nivolumab. This clonotype was sampled from a human donor with classical Hodgkin lymphoma. The CDR3 region is CASSTGLAGGPYEQYF. The CDR3, as DNA: TGTGCCAGCAGCACCGGACTAGCGGGAGGGCCGTACGAGCAGTACTTC.